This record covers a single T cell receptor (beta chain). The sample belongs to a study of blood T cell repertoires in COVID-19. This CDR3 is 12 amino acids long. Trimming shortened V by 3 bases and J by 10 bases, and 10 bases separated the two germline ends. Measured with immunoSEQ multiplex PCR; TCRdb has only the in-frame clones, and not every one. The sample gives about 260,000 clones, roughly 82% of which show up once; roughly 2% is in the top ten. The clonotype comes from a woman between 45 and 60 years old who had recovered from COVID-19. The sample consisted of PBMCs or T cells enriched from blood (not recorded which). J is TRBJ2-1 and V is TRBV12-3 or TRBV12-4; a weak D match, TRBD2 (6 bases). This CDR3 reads CASSFEGREQFF. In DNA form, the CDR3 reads TGTGCCAGCAGTTTTGAGGGGAGGGAGCAGTTCTTC.